The entry that follows covers one T cell receptor beta chain sequence. Its antigen is not identified. The data were obtained in a study of cytomegalovirus exposure and HLA in healthy donors. Overall study context: There were approximately 400 genotyped donors. Of these, about 81% fell in the genetic ancestry cluster associated with self-reported Caucasian donors.

The PCR ran on 60 Vbeta and 13 Jbeta primers. Sequencing used immunoSEQ multiplex PCR; TCRdb keeps in-frame clones, though not all of them. Found here are about 88,000 clones, over 65% of them singletons; the top ten hold around 16%. Study conclusions and caveats: Earlier analysis yielded a pattern in which most TCR beta V segments were productive about 90% or about 30% of the time.

Germline CDR1 reads GTSNPN; CDR2 reads SVGIG (reference sequence). Trimming removed 5 bases from V and 1 base from J; junction bases left unmatched: 4. The CDR3 loop spans 15 amino acids. What was sequenced was PBMCs. The receptor's source is a young woman in good health and CMV-seropositive. The gene calls are TRBV30 and TRBJ2-5, with TRBD2 matching 13 bases. CDR3 nucleotide sequence: TGTGCCTGGGGGACTAGCGGGGTACTCCAAGAGACCCAGTACTTC. Amino acids: CAWGTSGVLQETQYF.